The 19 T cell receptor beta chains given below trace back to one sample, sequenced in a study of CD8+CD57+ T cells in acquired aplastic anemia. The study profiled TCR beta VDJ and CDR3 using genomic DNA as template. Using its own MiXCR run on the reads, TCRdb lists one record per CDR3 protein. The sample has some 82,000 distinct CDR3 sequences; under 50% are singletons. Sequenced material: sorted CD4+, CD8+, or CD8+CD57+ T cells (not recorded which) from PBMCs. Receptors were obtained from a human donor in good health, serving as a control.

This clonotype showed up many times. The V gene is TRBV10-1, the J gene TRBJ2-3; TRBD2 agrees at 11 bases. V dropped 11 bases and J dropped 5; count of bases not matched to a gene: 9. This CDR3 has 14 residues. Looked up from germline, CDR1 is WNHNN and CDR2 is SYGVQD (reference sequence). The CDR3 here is CAGISGGAGDTQYF. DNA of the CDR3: TGCGCCGGTATTAGCGGGGGGGCAGGAGATACGCAGTATTTT.

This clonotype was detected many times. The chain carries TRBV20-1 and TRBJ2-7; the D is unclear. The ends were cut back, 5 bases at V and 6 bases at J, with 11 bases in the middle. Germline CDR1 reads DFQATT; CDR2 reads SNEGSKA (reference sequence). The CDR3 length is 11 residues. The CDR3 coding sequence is TGCAGTGCTTCAACCTCGGGCGAGCAGTACTTC. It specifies CSASTSGEQYF.

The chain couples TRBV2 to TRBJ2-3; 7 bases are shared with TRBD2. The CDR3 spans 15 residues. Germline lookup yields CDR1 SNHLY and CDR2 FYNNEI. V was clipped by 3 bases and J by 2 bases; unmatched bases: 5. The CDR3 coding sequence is TGTGCCAGCAGTGATTACGGGGGGAACACAGATACGCAGTATTTT. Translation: CASSDYGGNTDTQYF.

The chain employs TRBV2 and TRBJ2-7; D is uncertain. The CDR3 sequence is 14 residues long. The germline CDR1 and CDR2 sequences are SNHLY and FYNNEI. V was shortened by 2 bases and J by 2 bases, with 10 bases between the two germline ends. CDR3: CASSERPDPYEQYV. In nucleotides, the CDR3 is TGTGCCAGCAGTGAAAGGCCGGACCCCTACGAGCAGTACGTC.

As DNA, the CDR3 is TGTGCCAGCAGCTTCCTGGGACAGCGACTGGCCTACGAGCAGTACTTC. Encoded protein: CASSFLGQRLAYEQYF. The genes are TRBV7-3 and TRBJ2-7, with 7 bases that match TRBD1. V lost 3 bases to trimming and J lost 2 bases; unmatched junction nucleotides: 10. There are 16 residues in the CDR3. Germline-derived CDR1 and CDR2 are SGHTA and FQGTGA.

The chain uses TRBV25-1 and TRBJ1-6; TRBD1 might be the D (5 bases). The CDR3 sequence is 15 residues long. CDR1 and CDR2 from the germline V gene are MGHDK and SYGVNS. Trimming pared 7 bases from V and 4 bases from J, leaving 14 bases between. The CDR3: CASTARAGYNSPLHF. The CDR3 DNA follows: TGTGCCAGCACGGCCAGGGCGGGGTATAATTCACCCCTCCACTTT. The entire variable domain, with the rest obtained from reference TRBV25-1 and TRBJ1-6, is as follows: EADIYQTPRYLVIGTGKKITLECSQTMGHDKMYWYQQDPGMELHLIHYSYGVNSTEKGDLSSESTVSRIRTEHFPLTLESARPSHTSQYLCASTARAGYNSPLHFGNGTRLTVT.

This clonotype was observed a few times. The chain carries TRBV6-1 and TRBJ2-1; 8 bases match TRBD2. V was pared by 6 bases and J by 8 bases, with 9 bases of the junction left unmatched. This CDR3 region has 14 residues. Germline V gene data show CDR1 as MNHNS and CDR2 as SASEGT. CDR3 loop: CASRGGTSQYEQFF. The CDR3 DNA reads TGTGCCAGCAGGGGTGGGACTAGTCAGTATGAGCAGTTCTTC.

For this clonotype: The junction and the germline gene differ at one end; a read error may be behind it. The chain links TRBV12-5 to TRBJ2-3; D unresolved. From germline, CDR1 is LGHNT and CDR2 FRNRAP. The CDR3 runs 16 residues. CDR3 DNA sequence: TGCGCTAGTGGTTTGGTAGTTTCCACTAGCACAGATACGCAGTATTTT. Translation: CASGLVVSTSTDTQYF.

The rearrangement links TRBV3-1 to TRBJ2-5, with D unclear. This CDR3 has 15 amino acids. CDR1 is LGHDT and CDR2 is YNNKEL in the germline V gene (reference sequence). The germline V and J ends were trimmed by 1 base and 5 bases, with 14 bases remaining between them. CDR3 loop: CASSQGPLLGETQYF. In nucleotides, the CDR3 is TGTGCCAGCAGCCAAGGACCATTGCTGGGGGAGACCCAGTACTTC.

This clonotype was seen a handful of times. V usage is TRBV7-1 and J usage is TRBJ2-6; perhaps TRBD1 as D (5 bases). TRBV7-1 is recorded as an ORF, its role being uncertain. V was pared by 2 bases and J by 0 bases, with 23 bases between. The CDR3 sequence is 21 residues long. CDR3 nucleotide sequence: TGTGCCAGCAGCTCACCCGCTCCTGACAGAAATTTTAACTCTGGGGCCAACGTCCTGACTTTC. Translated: CASSSPAPDRNFNSGANVLTF.

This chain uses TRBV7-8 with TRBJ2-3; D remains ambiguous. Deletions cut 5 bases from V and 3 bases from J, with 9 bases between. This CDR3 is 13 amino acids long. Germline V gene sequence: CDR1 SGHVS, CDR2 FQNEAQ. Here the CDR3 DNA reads TGTGCCAGCAGCGTAGACGGGACAGATACGCAGTATTTT. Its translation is CASSVDGTDTQYF. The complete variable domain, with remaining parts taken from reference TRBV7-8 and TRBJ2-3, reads GAGVSQSPRYKVAKRGQDVALRCDPISGHVSLFWYQQALGQGPEFLTYFQNEAQLDKSGLPSDRFFAERPEGSVSTLKIQRTQQEDSAVYLCASSVDGTDTQYFGPGTRLTVL.

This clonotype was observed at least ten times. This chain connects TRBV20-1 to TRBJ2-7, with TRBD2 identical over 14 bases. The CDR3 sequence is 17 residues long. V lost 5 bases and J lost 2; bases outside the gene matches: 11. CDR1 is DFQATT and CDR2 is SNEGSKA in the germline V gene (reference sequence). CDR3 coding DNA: TGCAGTGCTCTTCCGGGACTAGCGGGAGTTGGGGCCTACGAGCAGTACTTC. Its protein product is CSALPGLAGVGAYEQYF.

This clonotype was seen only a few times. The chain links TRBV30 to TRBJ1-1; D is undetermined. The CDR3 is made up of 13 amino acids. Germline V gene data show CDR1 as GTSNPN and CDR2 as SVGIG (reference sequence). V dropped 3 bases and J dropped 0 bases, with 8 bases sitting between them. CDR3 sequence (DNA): TGTGCCTGGAGGGGCACCTTGAACACTGAAGCTTTCTTT. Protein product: CAWRGTLNTEAFF.

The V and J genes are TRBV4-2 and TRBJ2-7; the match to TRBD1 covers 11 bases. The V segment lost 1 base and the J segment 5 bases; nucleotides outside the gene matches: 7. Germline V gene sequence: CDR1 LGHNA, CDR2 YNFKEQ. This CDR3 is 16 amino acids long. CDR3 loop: CASSQVCPDRGHEQYF. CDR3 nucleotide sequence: TGTGCCAGCAGCCAAGTCTGTCCGGACAGGGGGCACGAGCAGTACTTC.

The CDR3 loop is CASSSGTYSNQPQHF. CDR3 DNA sequence: TGTGCCAGCAGTTCTGGGACTTATAGCAATCAGCCCCAGCATTTT. The chain joins TRBV12-3 or TRBV12-4 to TRBJ1-5; D perhaps matches TRBD1 (5 bases). The CDR3 consists of 15 residues. V lost 4 bases and J 0 bases, leaving 10 bases between the germline ends.

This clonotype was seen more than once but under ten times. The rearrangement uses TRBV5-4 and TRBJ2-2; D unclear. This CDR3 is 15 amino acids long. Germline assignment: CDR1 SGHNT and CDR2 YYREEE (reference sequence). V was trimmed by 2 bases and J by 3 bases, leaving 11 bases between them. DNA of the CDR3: TGTGCCAGCAGCTTTCCGGATCGAGACACCGGGGAGCTGTTTTTT. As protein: CASSFPDRDTGELFF.

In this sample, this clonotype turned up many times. CDR3 residues: CASGGGGFYGYTF. The CDR3 coding sequence is TGTGCCAGCGGGGGAGGGGGTTTCTATGGCTACACCTTC. The chain recombines TRBV6-1 with TRBJ1-2; tentative D call: TRBD1 (6 bases). V lost 8 bases and J lost 4, with 14 bases in between. The CDR3 consists of 13 residues. Per the germline V gene, CDR1 is MNHNS and CDR2 is SASEGT.

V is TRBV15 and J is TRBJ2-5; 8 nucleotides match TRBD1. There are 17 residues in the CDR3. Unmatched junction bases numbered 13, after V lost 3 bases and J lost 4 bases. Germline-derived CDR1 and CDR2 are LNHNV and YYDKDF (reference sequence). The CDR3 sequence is CATSSLGSGGGGETQYF. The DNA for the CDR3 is TGTGCCACCAGCAGCTTGGGGTCAGGGGGCGGAGGAGAGACCCAGTACTTC.

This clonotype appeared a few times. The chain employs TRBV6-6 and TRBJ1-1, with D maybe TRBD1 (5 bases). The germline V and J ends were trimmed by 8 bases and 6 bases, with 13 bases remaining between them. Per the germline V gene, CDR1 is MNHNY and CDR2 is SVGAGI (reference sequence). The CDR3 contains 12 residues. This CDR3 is CASGGVGAEAFF. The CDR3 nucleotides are TGTGCCAGCGGAGGGGTTGGGGCTGAAGCTTTCTTT.